The rows below give T cell receptor beta chains drawn from one sample of a study of blood T cell repertoires in COVID-19. Produced via immunoSEQ multiplex PCR; TCRdb's table is partial and in-frame only. The sample carries approximately 160,000 clones, approximately 73% recorded once. Source material: peripheral blood. Receptor source: a woman over 75 with acute or convalescent COVID-19. Both conserved end residues are part of each CDR3. A D gene is named only where the DNA matches it firmly. Clone size is given for some rows only: seen once, a few or many times, or a class if the clone is expanded.

V gene,clone size,J gene,D gene,CDR3 protein,CDR3 DNA
TRBV7-2,-,TRBJ1-3,TRBD1,CASSSGQGAGNTIYF,TGTGCCAGCAGCTCGGGACAGGGGGCCGGAAACACCATATATTTT
TRBV6-5,-,TRBJ1-4,-,CASRSSRGEKLFF,TGTGCCAGCAGGTCTTCCAGAGGTGAAAAACTGTTTTTT
TRBV12-3/TRBV12-4,-,TRBJ2-7,TRBD2,CASNAGVEQYF,TGTGCCAGCAACGCGGGGGTCGAGCAGTACTTC
TRBV5-1,-,TRBJ1-2,-,CASRGPAGYTF,TGCGCCAGCAGGGGCCCCGCAGGCTACACCTTC
TRBV7-2,-,TRBJ2-2,-,CASSPGGATGELFF,TGTGCCAGCAGCCCCGGCGGAGCCACCGGGGAGCTGTTTTTT
TRBV12-3/TRBV12-4,-,TRBJ1-1,-,CASSGQYPLEAFF,TGTGCCAGCAGTGGACAGTATCCTCTTGAAGCTTTCTTT
TRBV30,-,TRBJ1-4,TRBD1,CAWGTGSNEKLFF,TGTGCCTGGGGGACAGGGAGTAATGAAAAACTGTTTTTT
TRBV12-3/TRBV12-4,-,TRBJ1-3,-,CASRQLEGNTIYF,TGTGCCAGCAGGCAGCTAGAAGGAAACACCATATATTTT
TRBV7-2,-,TRBJ2-7,TRBD2,CASSITLKRGSEQYF,TGTGCCAGCAGCATTACCTTGAAGCGGGGGAGCGAGCAGTACTTC
TRBV18,once,TRBJ1-1,-,CASSPEIRTEAFF,TGTGCCAGCTCACCCGAAATTCGGACTGAAGCTTTCTTT
TRBV5-1,-,TRBJ2-3,TRBD2,CASSPPLAGGPEDTQYF,TGCGCCAGCAGCCCCCCCCTAGCGGGAGGGCCTGAGGATACGCAGTATTTT
TRBV6-6,-,TRBJ2-1,TRBD2,CASSRVTSGGPTNEQFF,TGTGCCAGCAGTCGAGTAACGTCGGGAGGGCCTACGAATGAGCAGTTCTTC
TRBV7-2,-,TRBJ1-5,-,CASSLEGGRQPQHF,TGTGCCAGCAGCTTAGAAGGGGGTCGACAGCCCCAGCATTTT
TRBV6-5,-,TRBJ2-1,-,CATLARGPNEQFF,TGTGCCACCCTAGCGAGAGGTCCCAATGAGCAGTTCTTC
TRBV18,-,TRBJ1-1,-,CASSPGRREVAEAFF,TGTGCCAGCTCACCTGGACGGAGGGAGGTGGCTGAAGCTTTCTTT
TRBV7-3,-,TRBJ2-4,-,CASSFVGEAKNIQYF,TGTGCCAGCAGCTTTGTCGGGGAAGCCAAAAACATTCAGTACTTC
TRBV30,-,TRBJ1-4,-,CAWSVGTGRKLFF,TGTGCCTGGAGTGTGGGTACAGGGCGAAAACTGTTTTTT
TRBV19,-,TRBJ1-1,-,CASSITGGGTEAFF,TGTGCCAGTAGTATAACTGGGGGAGGCACTGAAGCTTTCTTT
TRBV2,few,TRBJ2-1,TRBD2,CASATTSGSVHEQFF,TGTGCCAGCGCCACGACTAGCGGGAGTGTCCATGAGCAGTTCTTC
TRBV6-6,-,TRBJ2-1,-,CASSYPGPGGEQFF,TGTGCCAGCAGTTATCCGGGCCCCGGAGGCGAGCAGTTCTTC
TRBV3-1/TRBV3-2,-,TRBJ1-1,-,CASSHEGLMNTEAFF,TGTGCCAGCAGCCACGAGGGACTGATGAACACTGAAGCTTTCTTT
TRBV7-3,-,TRBJ1-1,-,CASSHEAHGTEAFF,TGTGCCAGCAGCCATGAAGCGCACGGCACTGAAGCTTTCTTT
TRBV5-1,-,TRBJ2-7,-,CASSSSSYEQYF,TGCGCCAGCAGTTCTAGCTCCTACGAGCAGTACTTC
TRBV5-4,-,TRBJ1-6,-,CASSFQSSRGNSPLHF,TGTGCCAGCAGCTTCCAGTCGTCCAGGGGTAATTCACCCCTCCACTTT
TRBV11-2,-,TRBJ1-2,-,CASSLDQGNYGYTF,TGTGCCAGCAGCTTGGATCAGGGTAACTATGGCTACACCTTC
TRBV6-4,-,TRBJ2-6,TRBD1,CASSEQQGLGANVLTF,TGTGCCAGCAGTGAACAACAGGGGCTCGGGGCCAACGTCCTGACTTTC
TRBV4-1,-,TRBJ1-5,-,CASSPGGTDYSNQPQHF,TGCGCCAGCAGCCCCGGGGGGACGGACTATAGCAATCAGCCCCAGCATTTT
TRBV5-8,few,TRBJ1-4,-,CASSLHSSANEKLFF,TGTGCCAGCAGCTTGCACAGTTCGGCTAATGAAAAACTGTTTTTT
TRBV18,-,TRBJ2-1,-,CASSPSYEQFF,TGTGCCAGCTCACCCTCTTATGAGCAGTTCTTC
TRBV19,-,TRBJ2-2,-,CASSIQGSRTGELFF,TGTGCCAGTAGTATCCAGGGATCGCGCACCGGGGAGCTGTTTTTT
TRBV5-6,-,TRBJ2-3,TRBD1,CASSLGQGAKTQYF,TGTGCCAGCAGCCTCGGACAGGGGGCGAAAACGCAGTATTTT